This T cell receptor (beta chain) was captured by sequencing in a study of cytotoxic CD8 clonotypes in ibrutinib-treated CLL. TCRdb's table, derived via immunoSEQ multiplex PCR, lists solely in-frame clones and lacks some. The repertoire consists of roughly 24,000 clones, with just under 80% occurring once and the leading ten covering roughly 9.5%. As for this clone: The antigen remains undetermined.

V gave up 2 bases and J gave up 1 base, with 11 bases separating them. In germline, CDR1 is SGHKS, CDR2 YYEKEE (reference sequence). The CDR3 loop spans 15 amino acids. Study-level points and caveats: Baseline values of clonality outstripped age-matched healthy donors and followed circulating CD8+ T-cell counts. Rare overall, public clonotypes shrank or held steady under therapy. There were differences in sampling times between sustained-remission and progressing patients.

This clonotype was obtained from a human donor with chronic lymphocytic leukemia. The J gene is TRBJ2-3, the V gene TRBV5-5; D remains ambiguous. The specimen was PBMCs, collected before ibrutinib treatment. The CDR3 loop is CASSFQRSGTDTQYF. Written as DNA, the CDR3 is TGTGCCAGCAGCTTCCAACGCAGCGGCACAGATACGCAGTATTTT.